This passage covers 23 T cell receptor beta chains from one sample sequenced in a study of cytomegalovirus exposure and HLA in healthy donors. The PCR employed 60 Vbeta primers together with 13 Jbeta primers. Sequenced by immunoSEQ multiplex PCR; TCRdb stores in-frame clones only, minus some. The data show fewer than 180,000 clones, with approximately 79% seen just once and about 6.7% held by the top ten. Sequencing was done on a sample of PBMCs. The source of these receptors is a man over 45 in good health and CMV-seropositive.

This chain joins TRBV28 and TRBJ2-2, with D possibly being TRBD1 (5 bases). This CDR3 has 14 residues. With 1 base removed from V and 7 bases from J, the gap between germline ends came to 10 bases. Germline-derived CDR1 and CDR2 are MDHEN and SYDVKM. CDR3 DNA sequence: TGTGCCAGCAGTTTATTCAGTCAGGGCGGGGAGCTGTTTTTT. Protein sequence: CASSLFSQGGELFF.

There are a few counts of this clone. The V call is TRBV7-9, the J call TRBJ2-7; the D is unclear. CDR3 length: 12 residues. CDR1 SEHNR and CDR2 FQNEAQ come from the germline V gene (reference sequence). The germline V and J ends were trimmed by 1 base and 3 bases, with 4 bases remaining between them. The CDR3 DNA reads as TGTGCCAGCAGCTTAGGCAGCTACGAGCAGTACTTC. This sequence encodes CASSLGSYEQYF.

The sample holds a few counts of this clone. V usage is TRBV6-4 and J usage is TRBJ2-7; 10 bases map to TRBD2. The CDR3 runs 13 residues. Germline V lookup: CDR1 MRHNA, CDR2 SNTAGT. Trimming removed 4 bases from V and 7 bases from J; junction bases left unmatched: 4. CDR3 DNA sequence: TGTGCCAGCAGTGTAGCGGGGGGAGGGGAGCAGTACTTC. Translated, it gives CASSVAGGGEQYF.

This sequence joins TRBV7-6 and TRBJ2-7; 8 positions agree with TRBD2. CDR1 is SGHVS, CDR2 FNYEAQ, per germline. This CDR3 has 16 amino acids. Losses at the gene ends were 5 bases for V and 2 bases for J; bases not matched to a gene: 11. CDR3 bases: TGTGCCAGCAGCCCTAGGGGGGCCGGGGGGGCCTACGAGCAGTACTTC. It encodes CASSPRGAGGAYEQYF.

This chain connects TRBV28 to TRBJ2-7; D gene unclear. Per germline, CDR1 MDHEN and CDR2 SYDVKM. Trimming shortened V by 6 bases and J by 1 base, and 7 bases separated the two germline ends. CDR3 length equals 12 residues. The CDR3 spells CASRAASYEQYF. The DNA of the CDR3 is TGTGCCAGCAGGGCGGCGTCCTACGAGCAGTACTTC.

The sample holds one count of this clone. V gene TRBV5-1 combines with J gene TRBJ1-1, with a weak D call TRBD1 (5 bases). V was clipped by 7 bases and J by 2 bases, with 18 bases between them. CDR1 is SGHRS, CDR2 YFSETQ, per germline. The CDR3 has 15 residues. Here the CDR3 reads CASRGGDGINTEAFF. In DNA form, the CDR3 reads TGCGCCAGCCGTGGGGGGGATGGGATCAACACTGAAGCTTTCTTT.

The V and J genes are TRBV7-9 and TRBJ2-5; D is undetermined. The CDR3 has 14 amino acids. Germline V gene sequence: CDR1 SEHNR, CDR2 FQNEAQ (reference sequence). V dropped 1 base and J dropped 5 bases, with 11 bases sitting between them. The CDR3 DNA reads as TGTGCCAGCAGCTTAGACGGTAAATGGGAGACCCAGTACTTC. Translation gives CASSLDGKWETQYF.

V usage is TRBV9 and J usage is TRBJ2-3, with TRBD2 matching over 9 bases. The CDR3 covers 15 residues. Germline V CDR1 and CDR2: SGDLS, YYNGEE. Trimming at V came to 0 bases and at J to 8 bases, leaving 7 bases not matched to a gene. The CDR3 DNA sequence: TGTGCCAGCAGCGTAGGTCCGCGGGAGGGTCGTACGCAGTATTTT. This sequence encodes CASSVGPREGRTQYF. Looking up the rest from reference TRBV9 and TRBJ2-3 gives the full variable domain: DSGVTQTPKHLITATGQRVTLRCSPRSGDLSVYWYQQSLDQGLQFLIQYYNGEERAKGNILERFSAQQFPDLHSELNLSSLELGDSALYFCASSVGPREGRTQYFGPGTRLTVL.

This clone showed up just a few times. The gene calls are TRBV6-6 and TRBJ2-1; 11 nucleotides align to TRBD2. Trimming removed 6 bases from V and 0 bases from J; junction bases left unmatched: 4. Looked up from germline, CDR1 is MNHNY and CDR2 is SVGAGI (reference sequence). This CDR3 is 16 amino acids long. The CDR3: CASRSTSGSSYNEQFF. Here the CDR3 DNA reads TGTGCCAGCAGATCAACTAGCGGGAGCTCCTACAATGAGCAGTTCTTC.

This clone has just a few counts. This rearrangement joins TRBV5-1 to TRBJ2-7; 7 bases align to TRBD1. The CDR3 totals 17 residues. Germline-derived CDR1 and CDR2 are SGHRS and YFSETQ. V lost 4 bases, J lost 1 base, and 14 bases stayed unmatched. Here the CDR3 DNA reads TGCGCCAGCAGCACAAAGAGAGGACAGGACCTATCCTACGAGCAGTACTTC. Translating gives CASSTKRGQDLSYEQYF.

The rearrangement joins TRBV7-3 to TRBJ2-5; TRBD2 might be the D (6 bases). Germline V gene sequence: CDR1 SGHTA, CDR2 FQGTGA. The V end was cut by 5 bases, the J end by 3 bases, with 16 bases between. The CDR3 covers 15 residues. The CDR3 loop reads CASSATGTGKETQYF. CDR3 nucleotides: TGTGCCAGCAGCGCGACCGGGACTGGTAAAGAGACCCAGTACTTC.

The chain joins TRBV19 to TRBJ2-1, with TRBD2 as a possible D gene (5 bases). Germline CDR1 reads LNHDA; CDR2 reads SQIVND (reference sequence). The CDR3 is 15 amino acids. Trimming cost V 6 bases and J 4 bases, with 16 bases left between them. The CDR3 bases are TGTGCCAGTAGCCCGCCGGATAGCGTGTACAATGAGCAGTTCTTC. Its translation is CASSPPDSVYNEQFF. The full variable domain, with the rest looked up from reference TRBV19 and TRBJ2-1, is DGGITQSPKYLFRKEGQNVTLSCEQNLNHDAMYWYRQDPGQGLRLIYYSQIVNDFQKGDIAEGYSVSREKKESFPLTVTSAQKNPTAFYLCASSPPDSVYNEQFFGPGTRLTVL.

The rearrangement links TRBV27 to TRBJ2-3; 7 bases align to TRBD1. This CDR3 is built from 14 residues. V shed 5 bases and J 1 base; nucleotides not matched to a gene: 3. Germline V gives CDR1 MNHEY, CDR2 SMNVEV (reference sequence). CDR3 residues: CASSGDRGTDTQYF. CDR3 sequence (DNA): TGTGCCAGCAGTGGAGACAGGGGCACAGATACGCAGTATTTT.

This clone appeared a single time. The V call is TRBV7-3, the J call TRBJ2-2, with 8 bases lining up with TRBD2. CDR3 length equals 14 residues. CDR1 and CDR2 from the germline V gene are SGHTA and FQGTGA. J was trimmed by 6 bases and V by 4 bases; bases with no gene match: 4. The CDR3 DNA reads TGTGCCAGCAGCTCCGGACTAGCCGCCGGGGAGCTGTTTTTT. Its translation: CASSSGLAAGELFF.

The gene calls are TRBV6-1 and TRBJ2-7; 8 bases agree with TRBD1. V was clipped by 5 bases and J by 3 bases; unmatched bases: 6. Germline values: CDR1 MNHNS, CDR2 SASEGT. The CDR3 covers 14 residues. Here the CDR3 reads CASSHPGTGYEQYF. The DNA of the CDR3 is TGTGCCAGCAGTCACCCCGGGACAGGCTACGAGCAGTACTTC.

CDR3: CASSLGDLAGGTDTQYF. CDR3 DNA sequence: TGCGCCAGCAGCTTAGGGGATCTAGCGGGAGGCACAGATACGCAGTATTTT. This chain joins TRBV5-1 and TRBJ2-3; 10 positions agree with TRBD2. Germline CDR1 SGHRS, CDR2 YFSETQ. The CDR3 loop spans 17 amino acids. V lost 2 bases and J lost 1; bases outside the gene matches: 7.

This sequence joins TRBV7-8 and TRBJ1-2; 9 bases line up with TRBD1. From germline, CDR1 is SGHVS and CDR2 FQNEAQ. The CDR3 is 12 amino acids. The J segment lost 4 bases and the V segment lost 8 bases, leaving 2 bases of the junction unmatched. CDR3 in DNA: TGTGCCAGCGGGGACAGGGCCTATGGCTACACCTTC. As protein: CASGDRAYGYTF.

The chain is built from TRBV6-1 and TRBJ2-7; no clear D gene. V shed 6 bases and J shed 2 bases, with 11 bases lying between them. Germline V gene data show CDR1 as MNHNS and CDR2 as SASEGT. This CDR3 has 13 residues. Here the CDR3 reads CASRISGTYEQYF. In nucleotides, the CDR3 is TGTGCCAGCAGAATAAGTGGCACCTACGAGCAGTACTTC.

The V call is TRBV14, the J call TRBJ2-3; the D is unclear. Germline V gene sequence: CDR1 SGHDN, CDR2 FVKESK. The CDR3 extends over 14 amino acids. The V and J ends lost 6 bases and 3 bases respectively, with 13 bases between them. This CDR3 reads CASSYDWITDTQYF. CDR3 in DNA: TGTGCCAGCAGTTATGACTGGATAACAGATACGCAGTATTTT.

The rearrangement joins TRBV9 to TRBJ2-3, with 8 bases lining up with TRBD2. The CDR3 sequence is 15 residues long. V was clipped by 0 bases and J by 4 bases; unmatched bases: 4. Germline V lookup: CDR1 SGDLS, CDR2 YYNGEE. As DNA, the CDR3 is TGTGCCAGCAGCGTAGCTGGGACTAGGGCAGATACGCAGTATTTT. It encodes CASSVAGTRADTQYF.

The V gene is TRBV6-1, the J gene TRBJ2-3; 9 bases are a match to TRBD2. This CDR3 is 15 amino acids long. Germline V CDR1 and CDR2: MNHNS, SASEGT. Trimming took 6 bases from V and 3 from J; bases not matched to a gene: 7. As DNA, the CDR3 is TGTGCCAGCAGGACACTAGCGGGCGGTACAGATACGCAGTATTTT. Translated: CASRTLAGGTDTQYF.

The chain is built from TRBV7-9 and TRBJ2-7; TRBD2 aligns across 9 bases. The CDR3 covers 16 residues. CDR1 is SEHNR and CDR2 is FQNEAQ in the germline V gene (reference sequence). Germline trimming cut 0 bases from V and 6 bases from J; bases unmatched to any gene: 9. This chain's CDR3 is CASSLALAGDHLEQYF. CDR3 sequence (DNA): TGTGCCAGCAGCTTAGCTTTAGCGGGAGACCACCTCGAGCAGTACTTC.

J is TRBJ2-2 and V is TRBV19; D may be TRBD2 (5 bases). Trimming shortened V by 8 bases and J by 2 bases, and 9 bases separated the two germline ends. Germline V gene sequence: CDR1 LNHDA, CDR2 SQIVND (reference sequence). The CDR3 totals 13 residues. The CDR3 sequence: CASQDFNTGELFF. The DNA of the CDR3 is TGTGCCAGTCAGGACTTTAACACCGGGGAGCTGTTTTTT.